This TCR beta chain was retrieved from a study of T cells in Graves' hyperthyroidism and ophthalmopathy (dated by TCRdb to between 2018 and 2021). Regarding the complete study: Peripheral blood was collected at initial diagnosis, before any treatment. According to the paper, TCR Vbeta CDR3 sequencing was carried out on over 130 peripheral blood samples, which came from around 43 ophthalmopathy, roughly 75 hyperthyroidism and some 17 progressor patients. An independent validation cohort of about 19 hyperthyroidism patients and 17 patients who later progressed to ophthalmopathy tested prospective prediction of ophthalmopathy. To identify TCR V-J signatures that set the groups apart, the researchers used a discovery cohort of 100 or so patients, made up of approximately 43 with Graves' ophthalmopathy and approximately 57 with stable Graves' hyperthyroidism. The study also compared thyroid tissue and blood T-cell repertoires from several Graves' hyperthyroidism patients. For training and testing, the approximately 97 patients in the discovery cohort were randomly divided in a 7:3 ratio. After sampling, hyperthyroidism patients received methimazole starting at 30 mg daily, and ophthalmopathy patients received high-dose intravenous methylprednisolone. Points the paper makes about the study in general: In validation, the model predicted progression to ophthalmopathy with over 65% sensitivity and 72% to 85% specificity, a median of about 6 months before onset. Blood samples also contained most of the expanded thyroid clonotypes (frequency above 0.001), which suggests that blood repertoires may reflect thyroid immune responses. No statistical method was used to set the sample size in advance, and investigators knew the group allocation. A model built on a 13 V-J signature distinguished ophthalmopathy from stable hyperthyroidism, reaching around 87% sensitivity and around 81% specificity in cross-validation and 80%/75% in testing.

This clonotype was observed many times. Its specific antigen is unknown. No base quality values were provided; no much bigger clone lies one nucleotide off. Hyperthyroidism patients were newly diagnosed, had a disease duration of under 2 months, and were aged 18 to 65 years. Patients with uncontrolled infections, other autoimmune diseases, pregnancy or lactation were excluded. Diagnoses were established on the basis of clinical symptoms, serum thyroxine and TRAb, thyroid ultrasound, and orbital computed tomography. For progressor patients, blood was drawn at the first diagnosis of hyperthyroidism, before any ophthalmopathy symptoms had appeared. Ficoll-Paque density gradient centrifugation was used to isolate PBMCs from about 9 ml of fresh peripheral blood. Progressor patients were defined as those initially diagnosed with Graves' hyperthyroidism in whom ophthalmopathy developed during follow-up. Total RNA was extracted using Trizol reagent, and RNA quality was assessed on an Agilent 2100 Bioanalyzer.

From V the trimming removes 3 bases and from J it removes 4 bases, while the gene matches leave 6 bases of the junction unaccounted for. From cysteine to phenylalanine, the CDR3 is 15 amino acids long. The retained sequence is limited to the CDR3, 45 bases, with the frame set at the first base. Per the germline V gene, SGHAT is the CDR1 and FQNNGV is the CDR2. TCR beta CDR3 regions were amplified from RNA transcripts. The TCR CDR3 was subjected to a first round of RT-PCR using the HTBI primer set and the Qiagen OneStep RT-PCR kit. The libraries were constructed in a second round of multiplex PCR and then size-selected and purified. The libraries were sequenced on an Illumina HiSeq2000 using paired-end 100 bp reads. Regarding the original processing steps: SOAPnuke was used to process the raw data, with reads discarded if the reads contained adapters or uncalled bases, had a mean Phred below 15, or lacked an exact constant-primer or identifier match. High-quality paired reads were merged using COPE v1.2.5, and each unique nucleotide sequence was defined as a clonotype. MiTCR v1.1 was used to align the clonotypes against IMGT TRBV, TRBD and TRBJ reference segments. Only V-J combinations with frequency above 0.0001, covering approximately 99% of repertoires, were analysed. A TCS score was defined as the ratio of F50 (clonal expansion) to E x V (chaos), with BLOSUM62-based TCRdist applied between CDR3 peptides within each V-J. Welch's t-statistics and random forest reduced around 520 V-J features to 10 to 15, which were used in a naive Bayes classifier (R e1071). TCRdb passed the public sequencing reads through fastp at Q25 and MiXCR, retaining productive beta sequences. Each record represents a unique CDR3 protein, reported with the most common genes and DNA among its rows. TCRdb, rather than the study authors, made the V and J calls. In all, the sample holds 730,000 or so distinct CDR3 sequences, and under 20% of those were seen once. Together, the top ten hold over 15% of the sample.

The sample was blood. Recombination joined TRBV11-2 with TRBJ1-3; TRBD1 matches 7 bases in the middle. This clonotype was sampled from a woman in her forties or fifties with Graves' hyperthyroidism that later progressed to Graves' ophthalmopathy. The DNA sequence follows: TGTGCCAGCAGCTTCAACAGGGGTACGGGAAACACCATATATTTT. It translates as CASSFNRGTGNTIYF.